This is a list of T cell receptor beta chains from one sample in a study of T cell responses to AZD1222 COVID-19 vaccine. Profiling relied on immunoSEQ multiplex PCR, and the TCRdb table lists in-frame clones only, not all of them. The data hold about 83,000 clones, with 85% to 90% observed a single time. The material sequenced was peripheral blood, taken on day 0 of MenACWY control vaccination. The receptors stem from an adult in good health. Both conserved end residues are part of each CDR3. D genes are given only for firm matches. Where a row states a size, it is once, few, many or the class of an expanded clone; other rows omit it.

J | D | V | size | DNA | CDR3
TRBJ2-1 | TRBD2 | TRBV19 | - | TGTGCCAGTAGTATTAGCGGGAGCTCCTACAATGAGCAGTTCTTC | CASSISGSSYNEQFF
TRBJ2-1 | TRBD2 | TRBV29-1 | - | TGCAGCGTTGAAGATACGACTAGCGGGAGAAACAATGAGCAGTTCTTC | CSVEDTTSGRNNEQFF
TRBJ1-4 | - | TRBV6-5 | - | TGTGCCAGCACCCCCTTTCTCGCTGGGGAAAAACTGTTTTTT | CASTPFLAGEKLFF
TRBJ1-5 | - | TRBV28 | - | TGTGCCAGCAGTTCAAACCCTTTCGGCAGGTCCTATCAGCCCCAGCATTTT | CASSSNPFGRSYQPQHF
TRBJ2-5 | - | TRBV30 | - | TGTGCCTGGAGTCCCCGGGGTTACCAAGAGACCCAGTACTTC | CAWSPRGYQETQYF
TRBJ2-7 | - | TRBV19 | - | TGTGCCAGTAGTATAGGTCCGGACCCCTACGAGCAGTACTTC | CASSIGPDPYEQYF
TRBJ1-2 | TRBD1 | TRBV5-6 | - | TGTGCCAGCAGCCTCTACGGACAGGCGAGATATGGCTACACCTTC | CASSLYGQARYGYTF
TRBJ2-7 | - | TRBV7-8 | - | TGTGCCAGCAGCTTAGCCAAAAGCTCCTACGAGCAGTACTTC | CASSLAKSSYEQYF
TRBJ1-2 | - | TRBV24-1 | - | TGTGCCACCAGTGACCCTTCGAGAGCGCGGATTAACTATGGCTACACCTTC | CATSDPSRARINYGYTF
TRBJ2-1 | TRBD2 | TRBV6-5 | - | TGTGCCAGCCGTACTAGCGGGAGTATCGAGAATGAGCAGTTCTTC | CASRTSGSIENEQFF
TRBJ2-7 | - | TRBV6-1 | - | TGTGCCAGCAGTCAGGTTATGGATGGGTCCTACGAGCAGTACTTC | CASSQVMDGSYEQYF
TRBJ2-7 | TRBD2 | TRBV28 | - | TGTGCCAGCAGTAGGGGCGGGGGGAGCTCCTACGAGCAGTACTTC | CASSRGGGSSYEQYF
TRBJ2-6 | - | TRBV5-4 | - | TGTGCCAGCAGCTTGGATCAGGACTCTGGGGCCAACGTCCTGACTTTC | CASSLDQDSGANVLTF
TRBJ1-2 | - | TRBV12-3/TRBV12-4 | - | TGTGCCAGTAGCGCTGATGGCTACACCTTC | CASSADGYTF
TRBJ1-2 | - | TRBV9 | - | TGTGCCAGCAGCGTAGAGGGCCGATGGGTCACCTTC | CASSVEGRWVTF
TRBJ2-1 | TRBD2 | TRBV5-4 | - | TGTGCCAGCAGTCAGGCTAGCGGGAGGGACGAGGAGCAGTTCTTC | CASSQASGRDEEQFF
TRBJ2-2 | - | TRBV30 | - | TGTGCCTGGGCTCAGAACACCGGGGAGCTGTTTTTT | CAWAQNTGELFF
TRBJ1-3 | - | TRBV19 | - | TGTGCCAGTAGTATACTCCAACTCTCTGGAAACACCATATATTTT | CASSILQLSGNTIYF
TRBJ2-5 | - | TRBV18 | once | TGTGCCAGCTCACCCTATGGGGAGACCCAGTACTTC | CASSPYGETQYF
TRBJ2-2 | - | TRBV4-3 | - | TGCGCCAGCAGCCAGCCGGACTGGTCCGGAACCGGGGAGCTGTTTTTT | CASSQPDWSGTGELFF
TRBJ2-1 | TRBD2 | TRBV4-1 | - | TGCGCCAGCAGCCAAGATACGGCTAGCGGGCCTTACAATGAGCAGTTCTTC | CASSQDTASGPYNEQFF
TRBJ2-3 | - | TRBV7-8 | - | TGTGCCAGCAGCTTCGAGCGGCGTACAGATACGCAGTATTTT | CASSFERRTDTQYF
TRBJ2-3 | TRBD2 | TRBV6-4 | medium-sized | TGTGCCAGCAGTGACGGGACTAGCGGGACAGATACGCAGTATTTT | CASSDGTSGTDTQYF
TRBJ1-2 | - | TRBV7-2 | few | TGTGCCAGCAGCTTAGTAGGGACACACTATGGCTACACCTTC | CASSLVGTHYGYTF
TRBJ2-2 | - | TRBV3-1/TRBV3-2 | - | TGTGCCAGCAGCTCCTCCACCCCAGGTTGTGGTACCGGGGAGCTGTTTTTT | CASSSSTPGCGTGELFF
TRBJ1-2 | - | TRBV10-3 | - | TGTGCCATCAGTGTTCAGGGAGGAAACTATGGCTACACCTTC | CAISVQGGNYGYTF
TRBJ1-1 | - | TRBV11-2 | - | TGTGCCAGCAGCTTAGAGGGTAATACTGAAGCTTTCTTT | CASSLEGNTEAFF
TRBJ2-4 | TRBD1 | TRBV5-1 | once | TGCGCCAGCAGCCCCGGGACAGGGGAGAACATTCAGTACTTC | CASSPGTGENIQYF
TRBJ1-5 | TRBD1 | TRBV7-2 | - | TGTGCCAGCAGCGCCGGACAGGGAGAGCCCCAGCATTTT | CASSAGQGEPQHF
TRBJ1-4 | - | TRBV19 | - | TGTGCCAGTAGTATAGGGGTACGTCGGCGGACTAATGAAAAACTGTTTTTT | CASSIGVRRRTNEKLFF